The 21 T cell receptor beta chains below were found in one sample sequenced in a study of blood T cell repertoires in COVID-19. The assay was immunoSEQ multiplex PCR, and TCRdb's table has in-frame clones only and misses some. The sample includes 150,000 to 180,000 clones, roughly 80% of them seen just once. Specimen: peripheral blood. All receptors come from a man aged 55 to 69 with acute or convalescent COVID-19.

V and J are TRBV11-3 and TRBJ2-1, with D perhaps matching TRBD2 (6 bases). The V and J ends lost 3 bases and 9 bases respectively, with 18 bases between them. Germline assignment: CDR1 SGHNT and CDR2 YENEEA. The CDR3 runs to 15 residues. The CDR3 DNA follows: TGTGCCAGCAGCTTCGGGCGTGGGAGGACGGGTGAGCAGTTCTTC. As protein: CASSFGRGRTGEQFF.

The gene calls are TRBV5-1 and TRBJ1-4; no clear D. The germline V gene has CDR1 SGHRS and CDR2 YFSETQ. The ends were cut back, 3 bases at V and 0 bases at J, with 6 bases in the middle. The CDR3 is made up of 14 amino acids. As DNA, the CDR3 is TGCGCCAGCAGCTATCTCTCAACTAATGAAAAACTGTTTTTT. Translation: CASSYLSTNEKLFF.

The CDR3 sequence is CASSLESNRGGYTF. As DNA, the CDR3 is TGTGCCAGCAGCTTAGAGTCGAACAGGGGAGGCTACACCTTC. The chain links TRBV7-9 to TRBJ1-2, with TRBD1 matching over 7 bases. The CDR3 covers 14 residues. J gave up 8 bases and V 1 base, and 7 bases lay outside the gene matches. Per the germline V gene, CDR1 is SEHNR and CDR2 is FQNEAQ (reference sequence).

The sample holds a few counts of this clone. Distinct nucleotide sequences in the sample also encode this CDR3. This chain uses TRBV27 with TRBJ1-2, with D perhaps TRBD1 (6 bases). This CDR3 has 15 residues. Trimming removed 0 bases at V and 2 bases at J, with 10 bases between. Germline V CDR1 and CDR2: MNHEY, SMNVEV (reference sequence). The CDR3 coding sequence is TGTGCCAGCAGTTTATCCCCCCAGGGGAACTATGGCTACACCTTC. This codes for CASSLSPQGNYGYTF.

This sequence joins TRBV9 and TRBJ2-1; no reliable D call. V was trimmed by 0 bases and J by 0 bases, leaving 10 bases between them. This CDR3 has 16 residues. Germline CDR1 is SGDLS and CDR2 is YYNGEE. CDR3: CASSVEAWSSYNEQFF. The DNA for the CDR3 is TGTGCCAGCAGCGTAGAGGCTTGGAGCTCCTACAATGAGCAGTTCTTC.

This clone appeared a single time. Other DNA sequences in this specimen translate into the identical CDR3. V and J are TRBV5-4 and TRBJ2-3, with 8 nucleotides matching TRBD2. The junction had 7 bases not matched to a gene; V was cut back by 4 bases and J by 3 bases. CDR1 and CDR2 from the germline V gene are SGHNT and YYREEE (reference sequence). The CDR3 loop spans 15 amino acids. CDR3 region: CASSLGAGGTDTQYF. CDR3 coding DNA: TGTGCCAGCAGCCTCGGGGCGGGAGGAACAGATACGCAGTATTTT.

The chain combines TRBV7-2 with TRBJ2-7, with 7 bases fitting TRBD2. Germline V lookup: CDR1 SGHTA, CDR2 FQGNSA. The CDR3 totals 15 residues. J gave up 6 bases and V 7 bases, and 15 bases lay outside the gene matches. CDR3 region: CASTPTGIGGGEQYF. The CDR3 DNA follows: TGTGCCAGCACCCCCACCGGGATTGGGGGGGGCGAGCAGTACTTC.

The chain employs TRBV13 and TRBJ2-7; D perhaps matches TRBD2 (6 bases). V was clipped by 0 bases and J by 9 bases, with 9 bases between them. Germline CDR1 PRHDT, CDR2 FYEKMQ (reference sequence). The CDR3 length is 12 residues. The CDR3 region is CASSLGGLLQYF. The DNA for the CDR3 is TGTGCCAGCAGCTTAGGGGGACTGTTGCAGTACTTC.

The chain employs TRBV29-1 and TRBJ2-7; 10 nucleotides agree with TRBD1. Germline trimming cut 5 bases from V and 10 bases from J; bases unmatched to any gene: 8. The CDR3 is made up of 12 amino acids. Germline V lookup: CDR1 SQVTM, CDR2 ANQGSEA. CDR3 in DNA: TGCAGCGTTTTCCTGGACAGGGGGGGTCAGTACTTC. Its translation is CSVFLDRGGQYF.

CDR3 loop: CASSVVGQGRGETQYF. CDR3 sequence (DNA): TGTGCCAGCAGCGTAGTGGGACAGGGGAGAGGAGAGACCCAGTACTTC. The J gene is TRBJ2-5, the V gene TRBV9; 10 bases match TRBD1. Germline V lookup: CDR1 SGDLS, CDR2 YYNGEE. The CDR3 spans 16 residues. V lost 0 bases to trimming and J lost 4 bases; unmatched junction nucleotides: 6.

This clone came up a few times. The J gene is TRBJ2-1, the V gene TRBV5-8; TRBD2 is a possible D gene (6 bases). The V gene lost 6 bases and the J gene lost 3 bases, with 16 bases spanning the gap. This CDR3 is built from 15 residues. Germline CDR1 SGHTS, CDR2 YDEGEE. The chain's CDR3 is CASTPVGGRYNEQFF. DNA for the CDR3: TGTGCCAGCACCCCGGTGGGAGGCCGCTACAATGAGCAGTTCTTC.

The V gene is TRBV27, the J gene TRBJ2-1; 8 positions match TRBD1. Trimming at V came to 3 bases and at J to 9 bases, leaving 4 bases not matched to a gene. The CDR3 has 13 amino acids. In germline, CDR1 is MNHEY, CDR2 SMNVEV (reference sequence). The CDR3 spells CASSFRTGTEQFF. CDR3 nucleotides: TGTGCCAGCAGTTTCCGGACAGGGACTGAGCAGTTCTTC.

The CDR3 DNA sequence: TGTGCCAGTAGTACTCAGGGGAGTCAGGCAGATACGCAGTATTTT. Encoded protein: CASSTQGSQADTQYF. This rearrangement joins TRBV19 to TRBJ2-3; maybe TRBD1 (6 bases). Trimming stripped 4 bases from V and 4 bases from J, with 15 bases between. The CDR3 sequence is 15 residues long. Germline CDR1 reads LNHDA; CDR2 reads SQIVND (reference sequence).

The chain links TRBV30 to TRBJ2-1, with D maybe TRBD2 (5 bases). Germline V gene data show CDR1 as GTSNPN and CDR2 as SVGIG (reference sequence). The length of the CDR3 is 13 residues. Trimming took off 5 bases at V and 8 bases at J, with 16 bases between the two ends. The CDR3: CAWQPGSFYEQFF. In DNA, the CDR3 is TGTGCCTGGCAACCTGGGAGTTTCTATGAGCAGTTCTTC.

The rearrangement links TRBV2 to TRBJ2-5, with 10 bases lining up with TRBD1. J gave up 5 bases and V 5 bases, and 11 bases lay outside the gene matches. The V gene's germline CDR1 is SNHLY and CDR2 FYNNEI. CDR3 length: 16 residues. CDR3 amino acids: CASSLNPTGGSETQYF. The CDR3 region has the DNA TGTGCCAGCAGTCTAAACCCGACAGGGGGCTCGGAGACCCAGTACTTC.

The DNA of the CDR3 is TGTGCCAGCACCCGGCGACAGGGGGGTTCGGATACGCAGTATTTT. It specifies CASTRRQGGSDTQYF. The chain has TRBV2 and TRBJ2-3, with 9 bases fitting TRBD1. The CDR3 runs 15 residues. The V and J ends lost 7 bases and 6 bases, in that order; junction bases with no gene match: 11. Per the germline V gene, CDR1 is SNHLY and CDR2 is FYNNEI.

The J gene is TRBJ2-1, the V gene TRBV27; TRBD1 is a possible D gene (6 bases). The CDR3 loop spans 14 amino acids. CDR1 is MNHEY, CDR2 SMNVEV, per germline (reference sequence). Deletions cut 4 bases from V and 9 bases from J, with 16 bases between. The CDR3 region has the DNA TGTGCCAGCAGTTACTACAGGGCAACGCTTGAGCAGTTCTTC. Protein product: CASSYYRATLEQFF.

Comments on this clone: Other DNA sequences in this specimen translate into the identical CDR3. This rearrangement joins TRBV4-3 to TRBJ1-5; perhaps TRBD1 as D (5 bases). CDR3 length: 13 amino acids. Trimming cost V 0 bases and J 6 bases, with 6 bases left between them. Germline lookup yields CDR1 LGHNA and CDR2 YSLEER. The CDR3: CASSQDRGQPQHF. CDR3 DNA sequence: TGCGCCAGCAGCCAAGATAGGGGTCAGCCCCAGCATTTT.

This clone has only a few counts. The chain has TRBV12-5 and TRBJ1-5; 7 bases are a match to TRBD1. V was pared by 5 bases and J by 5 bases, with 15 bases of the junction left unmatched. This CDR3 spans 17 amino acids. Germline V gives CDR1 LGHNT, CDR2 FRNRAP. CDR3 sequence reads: CASGPKEGQLNHQPQHF. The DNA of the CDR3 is TGTGCTAGTGGTCCGAAGGAGGGACAGCTAAACCATCAGCCCCAGCATTTT.

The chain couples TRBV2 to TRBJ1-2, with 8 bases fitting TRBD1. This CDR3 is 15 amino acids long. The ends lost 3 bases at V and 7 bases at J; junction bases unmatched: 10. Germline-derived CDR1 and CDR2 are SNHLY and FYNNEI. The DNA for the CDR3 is TGTGCCAGCAGTGAGGCGGGGACAGGACGTGGTGGCTACACCTTC. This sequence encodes CASSEAGTGRGGYTF.

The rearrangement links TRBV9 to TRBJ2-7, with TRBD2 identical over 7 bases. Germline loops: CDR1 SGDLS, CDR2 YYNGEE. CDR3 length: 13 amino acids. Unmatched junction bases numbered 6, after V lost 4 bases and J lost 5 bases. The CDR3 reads CASSSGGYHEQYF. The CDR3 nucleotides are TGTGCCAGCAGCTCCGGGGGGTATCACGAGCAGTACTTC.